This T cell receptor beta chain was identified in a study of blood T cell repertoires in COVID-19. Study context: PBMCs, B-cell-depleted T cells, or T cells provided the cDNA or gDNA that made up the material.

Measured with immunoSEQ multiplex PCR; TCRdb has only the in-frame clones, and not every one. Among a few hundred thousand clones listed, about nine tenths were seen once. CDR3 length: 15 residues. The V end lost 4 bases, the J end lost 8 bases, and 21 bases lay between the germline ends. The germline CDR1 and CDR2 sequences are SGDLS and YYNGEE. Sequenced sample: PBMCs or T cells enriched from blood (not recorded which). The clonotype originates from a woman in her thirties or forties who had been exposed to COVID-19. The chain recombines TRBV9 with TRBJ1-2; D unresolved. The CDR3 nucleotides are TGTGCCAGCAGCCCGTTGAATCAGGTTTCGTCAGGCTACACCTTC. Translated: CASSPLNQVSSGYTF.